Following are 9 T cell receptor beta chains from one sample sequenced in a study of T cell clonotyping in hematopoietic cell transplantation. Clones were sequenced by immunoSEQ multiplex PCR, and TCRdb holds only the in-frame ones, with some missing. The data show about 45,000 clones, roughly 80% seen once. The time point denotes: recipient sample about 28 days before transplant, after cytoreduction. The source was peripheral blood mononuclear cells, collected before stem cell transplant. Receptors were obtained from a man in his 60s with myelodysplastic syndrome. Some clones in this sample may be carry-over from other donors' samples.

This clone was counted between two and nine times. V is TRBV19 and J is TRBJ1-3; D is unresolved. V gave up 3 bases and J gave up 0 bases, with 12 bases separating them. CDR1 and CDR2 (germline): LNHDA, SQIVND (reference sequence). This CDR3 contains 16 residues. DNA of the CDR3: TGTGCCAGTAGTATGATCAGGTCGAGCTCTGGAAACACCATATATTTT. Protein: CASSMIRSSSGNTIYF.

The chain joins TRBV4-3 to TRBJ2-7, with D possibly called TRBD1 or TRBD2 (6 bases each). Germline CDR1 reads LGHNA; CDR2 reads YSLEER. V was cut by 0 bases and J by 6 bases, with 21 bases left in between. The CDR3 has 17 amino acids. This chain's CDR3 is CASSQDRPGLGGREQYF. DNA for the CDR3: TGCGCCAGCAGCCAAGATAGGCCGGGACTGGGGGGCCGCGAGCAGTACTTC.

The V gene is TRBV27, the J gene TRBJ1-1, with D maybe TRBD1 (6 bases). The CDR3 extends over 14 amino acids. The germline CDR1 and CDR2 sequences are MNHEY and SMNVEV (reference sequence). With 3 bases removed from V and 0 bases from J, the gap between germline ends came to 8 bases. CDR3 amino acids: CASSFRGLNTEAFF. The CDR3 DNA sequence: TGTGCCAGCAGTTTCAGGGGCCTGAACACTGAAGCTTTCTTT.

The chain couples TRBV6-5 to TRBJ2-1; TRBD2 aligns across 11 bases. V lost 7 bases and J lost 5; bases outside the gene matches: 4. This CDR3 has 14 amino acids. Germline CDR1 and CDR2: MNHEY and SVGAGI. The CDR3 here is CASTRLAGNNEQFF. The DNA of the CDR3 is TGTGCCAGCACCCGACTAGCGGGGAACAATGAGCAGTTCTTC.

The rearrangement links TRBV11-2 to TRBJ2-3, with 7 positions matching TRBD2. The CDR3 contains 16 residues. J was trimmed by 5 bases and V by 5 bases; bases with no gene match: 13. CDR1 SGHAT and CDR2 FQNNGV come from the germline V gene. The chain's CDR3 is CASSRGRGNRGDTQYF. As DNA, the CDR3 is TGTGCCAGCAGCCGCGGGCGGGGGAATCGGGGAGATACGCAGTATTTT. Supplemented by reference TRBV11-2 and TRBJ2-3, the full variable domain reads EAGVAQSPRYKIIEKRQSVAFWCNPISGHATLYWYQQILGQGPKLLIQFQNNGVVDDSQLPKDRFSAERLKGVDSTLKIQPAKLEDSAVYLCASSRGRGNRGDTQYFGPGTRLTVL.

This CDR3 reads CASRGPGQGYQPQHF. The CDR3 nucleotides are TGCGCCAGCAGGGGACCGGGACAGGGGTATCAGCCCCAGCATTTT. The chain combines TRBV10-2 with TRBJ1-5; the match to TRBD1 covers 10 bases. The CDR3 loop spans 15 amino acids. The V and J ends lost 6 bases and 5 bases, in that order; junction bases with no gene match: 7. Per the germline V gene, CDR1 is WSHSY and CDR2 is SAAADI.

This chain connects TRBV4-3 to TRBJ1-2, with 8 bases fitting TRBD1. The trim removed 1 base at V and 4 bases at J, leaving 2 bases unmatched. The germline V gene encodes CDR1 LGHNA and CDR2 YSLEER. This CDR3 has 14 residues. This CDR3 is CASSQGGQVYGYTF. CDR3 nucleotide sequence: TGCGCCAGCAGCCAAGGGGGACAGGTCTATGGCTACACCTTC.

The chain is built from TRBV14 and TRBJ2-3, with a tentative D call TRBD2 (6 bases). Germline V gene lookup returns CDR1 SGHDN and CDR2 FVKESK. CDR3 length: 16 amino acids. The V end lost 0 bases, the J end lost 5 bases, and 15 bases lay between the germline ends. CDR3 amino acids: CASSQDWAGRKDTQYF. As DNA, the CDR3 is TGTGCCAGCAGCCAAGATTGGGCGGGGAGGAAAGATACGCAGTATTTT.

This clone was picked up one time. In DNA form, the CDR3 reads TGTGCCAGTACCGACCGGGACATTGGAAACACCATATATTTT. Encoded protein: CASTDRDIGNTIYF. The gene calls are TRBV19 and TRBJ1-3; tentative D call: TRBD1 (6 bases). In germline, CDR1 is LNHDA, CDR2 SQIVND (reference sequence). The CDR3 runs 14 residues. The V end lost 7 bases, the J end lost 3 bases, and 13 bases lay between the germline ends.